The 14 T cell receptor beta chains given below trace back to one sample, sequenced in a study of vaccination and CD4 T cells after COVID-19. Which antigens these TCRs recognize remains unknown. The treatment was: roughly 10-day PBMC culture with coronavirus spike peptide pools or control peptides (ViraFEST assay). The Oncomine TCR Beta short-read assay was applied to DNA of cultured CD4+ T cells. TCRdb re-called the PCR reads with MiXCR, one entry per CDR3 protein. The data hold just over 4,000 distinct CDR3 sequences, with 43% observed a single time. Sequenced: CD4+ T cells from blood, cultured in vitro. The receptors originated from a human donor who had recovered from COVID-19.

V usage is TRBV11-2 and J usage is TRBJ2-7, with 8 bases identical to TRBD1. Germline V gene data show CDR1 as SGHAT and CDR2 as FQNNGV. V shed 0 bases and J 0 bases; nucleotides not matched to a gene: 1. The CDR3 has 15 amino acids. CDR3 in DNA: TGTGCCAGCAGCTTAGAGACAGGGGTCTCCTACGAGCAGTACTTC. This sequence encodes CASSLETGVSYEQYF.

This sequence joins TRBV7-9 and TRBJ2-5; TRBD2 matches 8 bases. V dropped 2 bases and J dropped 5; count of bases not matched to a gene: 7. The CDR3 is 15 residues long. Germline assignment: CDR1 SEHNR and CDR2 FQNEAQ (reference sequence). CDR3 sequence reads: CASSLRSGRAETQYF. CDR3 in DNA: TGTGCCAGCAGCTTAAGGTCCGGGAGGGCGGAGACCCAGTACTTC.

The chain employs TRBV20-1 and TRBJ2-6; D is unresolved. The CDR3 has 14 residues. Trimming shortened V by 5 bases and J by 6 bases, and 14 bases separated the two germline ends. CDR1 and CDR2 (germline): DFQATT, SNEGSKA (reference sequence). CDR3 DNA sequence: TGCAGTGCTCACCCGGCTTCTTCGGCCAACGTCCTGACTTTC. Translated: CSAHPASSANVLTF.

This clonotype was detected a few times. This sequence joins TRBV20-1 and TRBJ2-3, with D tentatively TRBD1 or TRBD2 (5 bases each). The germline gives CDR1 DFQATT, CDR2 SNEGSKA (reference sequence). V lost 1 base and J 7 bases, leaving 6 bases between the germline ends. This CDR3 spans 11 amino acids. CDR3: CSARGGYTQYF. In DNA form, the CDR3 reads TGCAGTGCTAGAGGGGGGTATACGCAGTATTTT.

This clonotype was seen only once. The chain is built from TRBV5-1 and TRBJ2-5; 7 bases align to TRBD1. Germline V gives CDR1 SGHRS, CDR2 YFSETQ. The V gene end was trimmed by 5 bases and the J gene end by 4 bases; junction bases not matched to a gene: 8. The CDR3 loop spans 14 amino acids. The CDR3 spells CASRPQGQSETQYF. CDR3 nucleotides: TGCGCCAGCAGACCGCAGGGACAGTCAGAGACCCAGTACTTC. Full variable domain (remainder filled in from reference TRBV5-1 and TRBJ2-5): KAGVTQTPRYLIKTRGQQVTLSCSPISGHRSVSWYQQTPGQGLQFLFEYFSETQRNKGNFPGRFSGRQFSNSRSEMNVSTLELGDSALYLCASRPQGQSETQYFGPGTRLLVL.

The V and J genes are TRBV7-9 and TRBJ1-6, with D perhaps matching TRBD1 (6 bases). Trimming took off 4 bases at V and 4 bases at J, with 8 bases between the two ends. The CDR3 runs to 14 residues. The germline CDR1 and CDR2 sequences are SEHNR and FQNEAQ (reference sequence). The CDR3 reads CASSSGQYNSPLHF. The CDR3 DNA follows: TGTGCCAGCAGCTCAGGACAGTATAATTCACCCCTCCACTTT.

This clonotype has just a few counts. This chain connects TRBV19 to TRBJ1-6; 7 positions match TRBD1. This CDR3 has 14 amino acids. Germline assignment: CDR1 LNHDA and CDR2 SQIVND (reference sequence). J was trimmed by 10 bases and V by 3 bases; bases with no gene match: 6. The CDR3 DNA is TGTGCCAGTAGTATTACAGGGGTAGGATCACCCCTCCACTTT. Translating gives CASSITGVGSPLHF.

The chain combines TRBV19 with TRBJ2-5; TRBD2 is a possible D gene (5 bases). V lost 3 bases and J lost 5, with 16 bases in between. Germline-derived CDR1 and CDR2 are LNHDA and SQIVND (reference sequence). The CDR3 consists of 15 residues. The CDR3 DNA reads as TGTGCCAGTAGTATTAATCCTCCGGGGTGGGAGACCCAGTACTTC. Amino acids: CASSINPPGWETQYF.

The chain has TRBV7-2 and TRBJ2-4, with 7 bases that match TRBD1. Germline-derived CDR1 and CDR2 are SGHTA and FQGNSA. This CDR3 comprises 14 residues. The ends lost 4 bases at V and 13 bases at J; junction bases unmatched: 13. The CDR3 nucleotides are TGTGCCAGCAGCTCATACCGGGACAGCCCCATCCAGTACTTC. This encodes CASSSYRDSPIQYF.

This chain joins TRBV27 and TRBJ1-1; D unresolved. Trimming pared 4 bases from V and 0 bases from J, leaving 12 bases between. Germline CDR1 and CDR2: MNHEY and SMNVEV (reference sequence). The CDR3 totals 15 residues. CDR3 residues: CASSSQAGMNTEAFF. The CDR3 coding sequence is TGTGCCAGCAGTTCCCAGGCCGGGATGAACACTGAAGCTTTCTTT.

V usage is TRBV7-2 and J usage is TRBJ2-2; unclear D gene. Germline values: CDR1 SGHTA, CDR2 FQGNSA. Trimming cost V 3 bases and J 4 bases, with 6 bases left between them. The CDR3 consists of 13 residues. The CDR3 is CASSFEATGELFF. The CDR3 nucleotides read TGTGCCAGCAGCTTCGAGGCCACCGGGGAGCTGTTTTTT.

This clonotype was detected a few times. The rearrangement links TRBV27 to TRBJ1-5; 7 positions match TRBD1. J lost 0 bases, V lost 6 bases, and 14 bases had no gene match. Per germline, CDR1 MNHEY and CDR2 SMNVEV (reference sequence). The CDR3 runs 18 residues. CDR3 nucleotides: TGTGCCAGCAGCTCTCGACAGGGAGGGGACTATAGCAATCAGCCCCAGCATTTT. It translates to CASSSRQGGDYSNQPQHF.

This chain joins TRBV20-1 and TRBJ2-7; D tentatively reads TRBD1 or TRBD2 (5 bases each). The CDR3 runs to 12 residues. Trimming stripped 4 bases from V and 2 bases from J, with 9 bases between. Germline assignment: CDR1 DFQATT and CDR2 SNEGSKA (reference sequence). The CDR3 DNA follows: TGCAGTGCTAATTGGGGGACCTACGAGCAGTACTTC. Protein product: CSANWGTYEQYF.

V and J are TRBV10-1 and TRBJ2-3; D is unresolved. This CDR3 region has 15 residues. V lost 11 bases to trimming and J lost 0 bases, with 18 bases between them. CDR1 and CDR2 (germline): WNHNN, SYGVQD (reference sequence). CDR3 nucleotides: TGCGCCCGATTAACACCCGAACATAGCACAGATACGCAGTATTTT. It codes for CARLTPEHSTDTQYF.